This TCR beta chain came from a study of OX40 agonist ivuxolimab in advanced cancers. The method was immunoSEQ multiplex PCR; TCRdb's version includes in-frame clones alone and lacks a portion of them. The data hold roughly 34,000 clones, with over 65% observed a single time. The CDR3 contains 12 residues. Trimming left V 2 bases short and J 3 bases short, with 5 bases between. Germline values: CDR1 MNHNY, CDR2 SVGAGI (reference sequence). The sequence was obtained from an adult with an advanced solid tumor such as melanoma, head and neck, liver or kidney cancer. The sample in question was CD4+ or CD8+ T cells sorted from blood, obtained in a trial of the OX40 agonist ivuxolimab. This chain joins TRBV6-6 and TRBJ2-7; D unresolved. CDR3 coding DNA: TGTGCCAGCAGTTACCACAACTACGAGCAGTACTTC. This gives the protein CASSYHNYEQYF.